This paragraph covers one T cell receptor beta chain sequence. As yet, its antigen is unknown. This specimen belongs to a study of OX40 agonist ivuxolimab in advanced cancers. Study in general: At 0.01 to 10 mg/kg, ivuxolimab was administered intravenously to patients every 2 weeks.

Autoimmune disease history or systemic immunosuppression excluded patients. Only in-frame clones appear in the TCRdb table, and some are missing; sequencing was by immunoSEQ multiplex PCR. The sample holds approximately 88,000 clones, 70% to 90% seen once. General study points: Averaged across samples, CD8+ T cells carried more expanded clones than CD4+ did. Dosing at 0.1 to 3.0 mg/kg was accompanied by clonal expansion of CD4+ and CD8+ blood T cells by week 6.

Germline V gives CDR1 SEHNR, CDR2 FQNEAQ (reference sequence). J lost 1 base, V lost 5 bases, and 3 bases had no gene match. This CDR3 has 14 residues. This clonotype was obtained from an adult with an advanced solid tumor such as melanoma, head and neck, liver or kidney cancer. Sequencing used CD4+ or CD8+ T cells sorted from blood, obtained in a trial of the OX40 agonist ivuxolimab. The V call is TRBV7-9, the J call TRBJ2-3, with TRBD1 matching 7 bases. CDR3 bases: TGTGCCAGCAGCCTTGACAGGGGCACAGATACGCAGTATTTT. This gives the protein CASSLDRGTDTQYF.